A selection of T cell receptor beta chains follows, all from one sample in a study of blood T cell repertoires in COVID-19. Using immunoSEQ multiplex PCR, the repertoire was profiled, and TCRdb retains in-frame clones only, with some absent. This repertoire shows a few hundred thousand clones, roughly 84% found once; its top ten account for almost 3%. Sequenced material: PBMCs or T cells enriched from blood (not recorded which). All receptors derive from a woman aged 25 to 39 who had recovered from COVID-19. Both conserved end residues are part of each CDR3. D genes are given only for firm matches. Not every row has a clone size; where given, it reads once, few, many or a size class.

d_call j_call v_call clone_size cdr3_nt cdr3_aa
TRBD1 TRBJ1-2 TRBV5-1 - TGCGCCAGCAGCCCGACAGGGGGCGCGTGGAACTATGGCTACACCTTC CASSPTGGAWNYGYTF
- TRBJ1-1 TRBV5-1 - TGCGCCAGCAGCTTGGACAGAGACACTGAAGCTTTCTTT CASSLDRDTEAFF
TRBD2 TRBJ2-3 TRBV19 few TGTGCCAGTAGTACCGAGAGGACTAGCGGGGATACAGATACGCAGTATTTT CASSTERTSGDTDTQYF
TRBD1 TRBJ1-2 TRBV12-3/TRBV12-4 - TGTGCCAGCAGTTTCCTTGGACAGGGGAACTACACCTTC CASSFLGQGNYTF
TRBD2 TRBJ2-1 TRBV2 - TGTGCCAGCACCCAGGGGAGCGGGAGAGCCTACAATGAGCAGTTCTTC CASTQGSGRAYNEQFF
TRBD2 TRBJ2-3 TRBV10-3 - TGTGCCATCAACCTAGCGGAGAACACAGATACGCAGTATTTT CAINLAENTDTQYF
TRBD2 TRBJ2-7 TRBV5-4 - TGTGCCAGCAGCTTGGAAGCGGGGGGGCAACACGAGCAGTACTTC CASSLEAGGQHEQYF
- TRBJ1-4 TRBV28 - TGTGCCAGCAGTTCCCCCAGGGGAACTAATGAAAAACTGTTTTTT CASSSPRGTNEKLFF
- TRBJ2-2 TRBV30 many TGTGCCTGGAAAGTAGGGGCTTTAGACACCGGGGAGCTGTTTTTT CAWKVGALDTGELFF
TRBD1 TRBJ1-5 TRBV13 - TGTGCCAGCAGCCCAGAGGGGGCCCAACCCCAGCATTTT CASSPEGAQPQHF
TRBD2 TRBJ2-7 TRBV3-1/TRBV3-2 few TGTGCCAGCAGCCCATCTTTGGCCGGGACTACCTACGAGCAGTACTTC CASSPSLAGTTYEQYF
- TRBJ2-3 TRBV24-1 - TGTGCCACCAGTGAGTCGGGGGGCCACATCGATACGCAGTATTTT CATSESGGHIDTQYF
- TRBJ1-5 TRBV28 - TGTGCCAGCAGTTCCCCCGGAACCGGGAACCCGAGAGGCAATCAGCCCCAGCATTTT CASSSPGTGNPRGNQPQHF
TRBD2 TRBJ2-7 TRBV30 - TGTGCCTGGAGTCTTGGGACTAGCGGGGGTACCTACGAGCAGTACTTC CAWSLGTSGGTYEQYF
- TRBJ1-1 TRBV4-1 - TGCGCCAGCAGCCATGGGACTGCGAACACTGAAGCTTTCTTT CASSHGTANTEAFF
TRBD2 TRBJ2-1 TRBV5-1 - TGCGCCAGCAGCTGGAACGCGGGGGGGAACAATGAGCAGTTCTTC CASSWNAGGNNEQFF
- TRBJ2-6 TRBV7-6 few TGTGCCAGCAGCCCTACAGGGAATTCTGGGGCCAACGTCCTGACTTTC CASSPTGNSGANVLTF
TRBD2 TRBJ2-3 TRBV6-5 - TGTGCCAGCAGACTAGCGGGAGTCACAGATACGCAGTATTTT CASRLAGVTDTQYF
- TRBJ1-3 TRBV29-1 - TGCAGCGTTCGGGGGAACGCGGGGAACACCATATATTTT CSVRGNAGNTIYF
- TRBJ1-5 TRBV27 - TGTGCCAGCAGTTTGACAGTCCAGAACAATCAGCCCCAGCATTTT CASSLTVQNNQPQHF
TRBD2 TRBJ2-7 TRBV9 few TGTGCCAGCAGCGTTGGGGCGGGGGACTACGAGCAGTACTTC CASSVGAGDYEQYF
TRBD1 TRBJ2-7 TRBV4-1 - TGCGCCAGCAGCCGAGAATCGGGTACAGGGGGAGACGAGCAGTACTTC CASSRESGTGGDEQYF
- TRBJ2-1 TRBV6-5 once TGTGCCAGCAGCCGGACAGTAATCAATGAGCAGTTCTTC CASSRTVINEQFF
- TRBJ1-4 TRBV6-1 - TGTGCCAGCAGTGAAGCCGCCCGGAATGAAAAACTGTTTTTT CASSEAARNEKLFF
- TRBJ2-3 TRBV12-3/TRBV12-4 few TGTGCCAGCAGTTTCGGGGATAATACGCAGTATTTT CASSFGDNTQYF
- TRBJ2-2 TRBV2 once TGTGCCAGCCGACGGACAGCCGGGGAGCTGTTTTTT CASRRTAGELFF
- TRBJ2-7 TRBV28 - TGTGCCAGCAGTTTAGGAGGACCAATACCCTACGAGCAGTACTTC CASSLGGPIPYEQYF
- TRBJ2-3 TRBV4-1 - TGCGCCAGCAGCCAAGGACTAGTTGGCACAGATACGCAGTATTTT CASSQGLVGTDTQYF
TRBD2 TRBJ2-1 TRBV10-1 - TGCGCCAGCAGTGAGTCGAGACTAGCGGGGAGGAATGAGCAGTTCTTC CASSESRLAGRNEQFF
- TRBJ2-1 TRBV9 - TGTGCCAGCAGCGAGACAGGCTCCTACAATGAGCAGTTCTTC CASSETGSYNEQFF
- TRBJ1-4 TRBV7-9 - TGTGCCAGCAGCTTAGTGGCAGGAACTAATGAAAAACTGTTTTTT CASSLVAGTNEKLFF
- TRBJ1-4 TRBV3-1/TRBV3-2 once TGTGCCAGCAGCCAAGACAGGGGTAGGAGTGAAAAACTGTTTTTT CASSQDRGRSEKLFF
TRBD1 TRBJ1-1 TRBV11-2 - TGTGCCAGCAGCTCGGGACAGGGTCTTACTGAAGCTTTCTTT CASSSGQGLTEAFF
TRBD1 TRBJ1-6 TRBV5-1 - TGCGCCAGCAGCATACAGACAGGGGGTAGTTCACCCCTCCACTTT CASSIQTGGSSPLHF
TRBD1 TRBJ1-1 TRBV4-2 - TGTGCCAGCAGCACGGGACAGATGAACACTGAAGCTTTCTTT CASSTGQMNTEAFF
- TRBJ2-7 TRBV21-1 - TGTGCCAGCAGCAAAGGAGGTCGCCTAGCCTACGAGCAGTACTTC CASSKGGRLAYEQYF
TRBD1 TRBJ2-1 TRBV5-1 - TGCGCCAGCAGCTTGACCGGGCCCAGGGGGCATGAGCAGTTCTTC CASSLTGPRGHEQFF
- TRBJ1-1 TRBV7-9 - TGTGCCAGCAGCGCAACAGGGAGAACTGAAGCTTTCTTT CASSATGRTEAFF
- TRBJ1-2 TRBV27 once TGTGCCAGCAGTTTCAGGGGTAACTATGGCTACACCTTC CASSFRGNYGYTF
- TRBJ2-7 TRBV7-2 - TGTGCCAGCAGCTTAGACGGGGTACACGAGCAGTACTTC CASSLDGVHEQYF
- TRBJ1-5 TRBV28 - TGTGCCAGCGGAAAGGGGAACAGCAATCAGCCCCAGCATTTT CASGKGNSNQPQHF
- TRBJ2-7 TRBV27 - TGTGCCAGCTCTACCCGGGACAACTACGAGCAGTACTTC CASSTRDNYEQYF
- TRBJ2-1 TRBV11-2 - TGTGCCAGCAGCTTAGTAAGGGGAGGAAACAATGAGCAGTTCTTC CASSLVRGGNNEQFF
- TRBJ2-7 TRBV28 - - CATLSLDSYEQYF
- TRBJ1-2 TRBV7-2 - TGTGCCAGCAGCTCCTTCGTAGTCGATGGCTACACCTTC CASSSFVVDGYTF
- TRBJ2-5 TRBV2 - TGTGCCAGCGCGGGGGAGACCCAGTACTTC CASAGETQYF
TRBD1 TRBJ1-5 TRBV15 few TGTGCCACCAGCAGCAGGGGGCAGGGTCAGCCCCAGCATTTT CATSSRGQGQPQHF
- TRBJ1-1 TRBV5-6 - TGTGCCAGCAGCGTGGGGGGCGGGGGAACTGAAGCTTTCTTT CASSVGGGGTEAFF
TRBD2 TRBJ2-2 TRBV5-5 - TGTGCCAGCAGCTCTTCGGAGCTAGCGGGAGGCCGCACCGGGGAGCTGTTTTTT CASSSSELAGGRTGELFF
- TRBJ2-3 TRBV27 - TGTGCCAGCAAGACAGGCCGACAGAATACGCAGTATTTT CASKTGRQNTQYF
TRBD2 TRBJ2-1 TRBV27 - TGTGCCAGCAGTTTAAGTATAGCGGGAGGGTACAATGAGCAGTTCTTC CASSLSIAGGYNEQFF
- TRBJ2-5 TRBV5-1 - TGCGCCAGCAGCCTGTTAGGGGTGGGGGAGACCCAGTACTTC CASSLLGVGETQYF
- TRBJ2-2 TRBV27 - TGTGCCAGCAGTTTTTCTGCTAGCAGAAACACCGGGGAGCTGTTTTTT CASSFSASRNTGELFF